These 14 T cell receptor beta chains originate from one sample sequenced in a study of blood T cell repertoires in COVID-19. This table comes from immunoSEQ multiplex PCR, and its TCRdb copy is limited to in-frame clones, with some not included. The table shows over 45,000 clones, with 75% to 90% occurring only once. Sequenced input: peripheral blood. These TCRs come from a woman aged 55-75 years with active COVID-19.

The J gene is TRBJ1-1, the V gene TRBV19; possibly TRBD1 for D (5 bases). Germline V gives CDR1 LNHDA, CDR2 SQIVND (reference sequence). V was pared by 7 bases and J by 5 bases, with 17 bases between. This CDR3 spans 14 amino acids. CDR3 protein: CASTRDYRWTEAFF. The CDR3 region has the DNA TGTGCCAGTACTAGGGACTATCGATGGACTGAAGCTTTCTTT.

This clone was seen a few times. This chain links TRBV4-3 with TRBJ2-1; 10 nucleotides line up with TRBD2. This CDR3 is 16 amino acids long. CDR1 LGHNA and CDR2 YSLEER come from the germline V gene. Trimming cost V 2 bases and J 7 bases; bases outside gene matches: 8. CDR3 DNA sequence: TGCGCCAGCAGCCAATCTAGCGGGGGCCATTATAATGAGCAGTTCTTC. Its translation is CASSQSSGGHYNEQFF.

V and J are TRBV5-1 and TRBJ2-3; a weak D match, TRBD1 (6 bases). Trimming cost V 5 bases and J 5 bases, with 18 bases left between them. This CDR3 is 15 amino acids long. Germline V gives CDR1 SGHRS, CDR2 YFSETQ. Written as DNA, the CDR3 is TGCGCCAGCAGTTCAGGGACATTCTTGGGAGATACGCAGTATTTT. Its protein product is CASSSGTFLGDTQYF.

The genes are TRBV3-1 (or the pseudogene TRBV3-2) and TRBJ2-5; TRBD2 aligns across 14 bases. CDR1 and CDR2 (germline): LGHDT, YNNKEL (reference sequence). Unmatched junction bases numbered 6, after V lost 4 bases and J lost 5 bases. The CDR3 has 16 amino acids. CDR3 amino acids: CASSPRLAGGVETQYF. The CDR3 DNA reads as TGTGCCAGCAGCCCGCGACTAGCGGGGGGGGTGGAGACCCAGTACTTC.

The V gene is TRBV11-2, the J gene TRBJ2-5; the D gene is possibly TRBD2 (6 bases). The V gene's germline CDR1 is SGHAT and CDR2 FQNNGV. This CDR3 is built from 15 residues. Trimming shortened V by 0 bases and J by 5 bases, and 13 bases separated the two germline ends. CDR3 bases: TGTGCCAGCAGCTTAGACAGGTCCCGGGGGGAGACCCAGTACTTC. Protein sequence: CASSLDRSRGETQYF.

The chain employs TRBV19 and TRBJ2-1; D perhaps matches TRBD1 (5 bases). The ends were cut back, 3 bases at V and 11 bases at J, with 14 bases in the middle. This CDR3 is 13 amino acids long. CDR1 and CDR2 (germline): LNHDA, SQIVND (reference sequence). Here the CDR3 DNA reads TGTGCCAGTAGTATTGACAGCCTTTCCAAGCAGTTCTTC. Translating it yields CASSIDSLSKQFF.

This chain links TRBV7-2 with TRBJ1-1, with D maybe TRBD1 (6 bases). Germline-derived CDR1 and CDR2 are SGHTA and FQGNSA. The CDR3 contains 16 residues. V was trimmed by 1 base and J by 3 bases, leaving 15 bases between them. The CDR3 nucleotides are TGTGCCAGCAGCTTAGTAGGTGGGGGGGCCTACACTGAAGCTTTCTTT. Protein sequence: CASSLVGGGAYTEAFF.

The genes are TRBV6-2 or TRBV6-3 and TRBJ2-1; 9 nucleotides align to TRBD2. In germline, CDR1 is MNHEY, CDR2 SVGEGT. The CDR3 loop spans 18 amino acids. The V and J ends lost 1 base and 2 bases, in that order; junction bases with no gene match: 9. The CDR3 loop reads CASSYYRPRGGTYNEQFF. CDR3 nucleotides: TGTGCCAGCAGTTACTACCGACCGCGGGGGGGCACCTACAATGAGCAGTTCTTC.

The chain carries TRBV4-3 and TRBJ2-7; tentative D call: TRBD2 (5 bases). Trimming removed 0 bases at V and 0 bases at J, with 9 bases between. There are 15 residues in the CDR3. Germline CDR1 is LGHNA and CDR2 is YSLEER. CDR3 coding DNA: TGCGCCAGCAGCCAAGAGAACGGGGTCTCCTACGAGCAGTACTTC. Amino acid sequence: CASSQENGVSYEQYF.

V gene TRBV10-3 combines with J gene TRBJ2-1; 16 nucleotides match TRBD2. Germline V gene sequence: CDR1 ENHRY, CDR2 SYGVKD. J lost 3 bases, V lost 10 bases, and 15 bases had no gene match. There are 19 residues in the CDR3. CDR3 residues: CATGPSGTSGGEFYNEQFF. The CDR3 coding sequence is TGTGCCACCGGTCCTTCGGGGACTAGCGGGGGGGAGTTCTACAATGAGCAGTTCTTC.

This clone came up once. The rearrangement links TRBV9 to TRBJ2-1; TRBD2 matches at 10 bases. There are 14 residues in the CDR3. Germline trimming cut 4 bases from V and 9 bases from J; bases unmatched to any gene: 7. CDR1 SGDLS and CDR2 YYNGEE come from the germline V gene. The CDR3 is CASSLSGGWVEQFF. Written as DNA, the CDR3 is TGTGCCAGCAGCCTTAGCGGGGGGTGGGTTGAGCAGTTCTTC.

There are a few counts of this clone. CDR3 region: CASSLGQNYNEQFF. The DNA for the CDR3 is TGTGCCAGCAGCTTAGGACAGAATTACAATGAGCAGTTCTTC. The J gene is TRBJ2-1, the V gene TRBV11-2; tentative D call: TRBD1 (5 bases). This CDR3 contains 14 residues. V was pared by 1 base and J by 4 bases, with 8 bases between. CDR1 and CDR2 (germline): SGHAT, FQNNGV.

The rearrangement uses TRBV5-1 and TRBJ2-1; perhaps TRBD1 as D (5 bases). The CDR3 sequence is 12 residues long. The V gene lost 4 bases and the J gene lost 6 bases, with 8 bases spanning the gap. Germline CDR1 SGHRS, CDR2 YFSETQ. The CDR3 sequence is CASSPTANEQFF. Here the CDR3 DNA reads TGCGCCAGCAGCCCGACAGCCAATGAGCAGTTCTTC.

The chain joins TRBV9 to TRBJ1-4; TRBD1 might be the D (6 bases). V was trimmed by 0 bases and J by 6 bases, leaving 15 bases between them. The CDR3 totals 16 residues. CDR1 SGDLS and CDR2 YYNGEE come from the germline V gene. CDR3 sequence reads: CASSVAPRGRDEKLFF. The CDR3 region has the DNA TGTGCCAGCAGCGTAGCTCCGCGGGGGCGAGATGAAAAACTGTTTTTT.